This TCR beta chain was identified in a study of T cells in Graves' hyperthyroidism and ophthalmopathy. Background on the study: Upon initial diagnosis and before any treatment, peripheral blood was collected. Points from the study as a whole: It was a median approximately 6 months before onset that the model predicted ophthalmopathy. Blood shared most expanded thyroid clonotypes above 0.001.

Trimming removed 0 bases at V and 4 bases at J, with 9 bases between. CDR3 length: 14 residues. Germline V lookup: CDR1 SGHAT, CDR2 FQNNGV. This clonotype was counted at least ten times. Its cognate antigen is unknown. It was RNA transcripts that yielded the amplified TCR beta CDR3 regions. HTBI primers drove first-round RT-PCR of the TCR CDR3. Via MiXCR, TCRdb re-called the multiplex PCR reads, giving one row per CDR3 protein. This sample has approximately 330,000 distinct CDR3 sequences; roughly 13% occur once, and the top ten carry roughly 35%. The source is a woman between 40 and 50 years old with Graves' ophthalmopathy. Specimen: blood. This chain connects TRBV11-2 to TRBJ1-1, with D possibly TRBD1 on 5 matching bases. The CDR3 reads CASSLEGRVTEAFF. CDR3 sequence (DNA): TGTGCCAGCAGCTTAGAGGGGCGCGTCACTGAAGCTTTCTTT. Full variable domain (rest looked up from reference TRBV11-2 and TRBJ1-1): EAGVAQSPRYKIIEKRQSVAFWCNPISGHATLYWYQQILGQGPKLLIQFQNNGVVDDSQLPKDRFSAERLKGVDSTLKIQPAKLEDSAVYLCASSLEGRVTEAFFGQGTRLTVV.